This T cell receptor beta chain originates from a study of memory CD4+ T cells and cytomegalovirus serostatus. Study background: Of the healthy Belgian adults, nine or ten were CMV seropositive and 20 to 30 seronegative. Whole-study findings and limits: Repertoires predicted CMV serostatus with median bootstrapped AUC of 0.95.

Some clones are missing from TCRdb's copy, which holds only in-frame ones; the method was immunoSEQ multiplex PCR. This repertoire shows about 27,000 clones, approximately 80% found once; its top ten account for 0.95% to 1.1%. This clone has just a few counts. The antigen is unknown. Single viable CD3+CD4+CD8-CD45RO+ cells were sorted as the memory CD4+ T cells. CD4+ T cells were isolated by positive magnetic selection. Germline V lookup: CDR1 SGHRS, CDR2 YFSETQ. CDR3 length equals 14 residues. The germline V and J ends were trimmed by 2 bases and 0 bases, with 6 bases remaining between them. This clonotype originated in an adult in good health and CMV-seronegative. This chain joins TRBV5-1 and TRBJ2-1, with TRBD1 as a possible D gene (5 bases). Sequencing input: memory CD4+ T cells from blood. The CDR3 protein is CASSLGDSYNEQFF. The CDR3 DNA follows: TGCGCCAGCAGCTTAGGGGACTCCTACAATGAGCAGTTCTTC. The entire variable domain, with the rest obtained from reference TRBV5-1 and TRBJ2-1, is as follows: KAGVTQTPRYLIKTRGQQVTLSCSPISGHRSVSWYQQTPGQGLQFLFEYFSETQRNKGNFPGRFSGRQFSNSRSEMNVSTLELGDSALYLCASSLGDSYNEQFFGPGTRLTVL.